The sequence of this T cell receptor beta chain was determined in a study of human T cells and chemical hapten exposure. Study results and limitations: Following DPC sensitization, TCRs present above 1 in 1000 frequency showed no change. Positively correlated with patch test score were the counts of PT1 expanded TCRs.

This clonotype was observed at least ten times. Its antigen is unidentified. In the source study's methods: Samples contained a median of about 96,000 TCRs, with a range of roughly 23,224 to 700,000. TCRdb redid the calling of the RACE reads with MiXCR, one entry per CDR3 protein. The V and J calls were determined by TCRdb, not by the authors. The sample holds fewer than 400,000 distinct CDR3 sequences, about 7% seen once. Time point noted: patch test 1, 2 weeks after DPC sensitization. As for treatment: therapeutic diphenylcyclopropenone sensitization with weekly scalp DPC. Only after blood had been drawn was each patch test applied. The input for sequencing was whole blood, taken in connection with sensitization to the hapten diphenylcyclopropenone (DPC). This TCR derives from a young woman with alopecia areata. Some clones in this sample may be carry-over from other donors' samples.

CDR3 in amino acids: CASSPSGGPYEQYF. The CDR3, as DNA: TGTGCCAGCAGTCCCTCGGGGGGGCCCTACGAGCAGTACTTC. This chain links TRBV6-5 with TRBJ2-7, with 8 bases lining up with TRBD2. In germline, CDR1 is MNHEY, CDR2 SVGAGI. V gave up 5 bases and J gave up 2 bases; unmatched junction bases: 5. CDR3 length: 14 residues.